The T cell receptor (beta chain) described here comes from a study of early T cells in non-severe SARS-CoV-2 infection. About the research overall: Investigators sequenced bulk RNA drawn from unsorted whole blood, and chains remained unpaired.

The V and J ends lost 5 bases and 0 bases respectively, with 10 bases between them. The CDR3 sequence is 14 residues long. Germline CDR1 SEHNR, CDR2 FQNEAQ (reference sequence). This clonotype was observed at least ten times. Tagging with unique molecular identifiers was applied to individual cDNA molecules. Each CDR3 protein gets one entry after TCRdb re-called the 5' RACE reads with MiXCR. Of fewer than 35,000 distinct CDR3 sequences listed, roughly 5% are singletons. The V gene is TRBV7-9, the J gene TRBJ2-5, with unresolved D. Sample: whole blood. This clonotype originated in an adult who was a healthcare worker with PCR-confirmed SARS-CoV-2 infection or an uninfected control (not recorded which). Written as DNA, the CDR3 is TGTGCCAGCAGCCAAACAATGTACCAAGAGACCCAGTACTTC. Translating gives CASSQTMYQETQYF.